The 14 T cell receptor beta chains presented below share a single source sample, sequenced in a study of cytomegalovirus exposure and HLA in healthy donors. The primer mix had 60 Vbeta and 13 Jbeta primers. Measured with immunoSEQ multiplex PCR; TCRdb has only the in-frame clones, and not every one. Of some 160,000 clones detected, 80% appear once; the ten largest clones hold about 2.2%. Sequenced: PBMCs. These receptors originate from a male donor in good health and CMV-seronegative.

The chain is built from TRBV4-1 and TRBJ2-7; 7 bases match TRBD2. Trimming at V came to 5 bases and at J to 10 bases, leaving 5 bases not matched to a gene. Germline V gene data show CDR1 as MGHRA and CDR2 as YSYEKL. This CDR3 has 11 amino acids. Here the CDR3 DNA reads TGCGCCAGCAGCGGGGGGGGTAAACAGTACTTC. It specifies CASSGGGKQYF.

The chain is built from TRBV10-3 and TRBJ1-5, with D hard to call. In germline, CDR1 is ENHRY, CDR2 SYGVKD. V shed 4 bases and J shed 0 bases, with 10 bases lying between them. The CDR3 loop spans 15 amino acids. CDR3: CAISAVGNSNQPQHF. The CDR3 region has the DNA TGTGCCATCAGTGCGGTTGGTAATAGCAATCAGCCCCAGCATTTT.

As DNA, the CDR3 is TGTGCCAGCAGCTTGGAAGGACTGAATTCACCCCTCCACTTT. It translates to CASSLEGLNSPLHF. J is TRBJ1-6 and V is TRBV5-4, with no clear D. V was trimmed by 0 bases and J by 7 bases, leaving 8 bases between them. CDR3 length: 14 amino acids. Per germline, CDR1 SGHNT and CDR2 YYREEE (reference sequence).

The chain links TRBV5-5 to TRBJ1-3; D is ambiguous. The CDR3 has 15 residues. Germline V gene lookup returns CDR1 SGHKS and CDR2 YYEKEE (reference sequence). The V end lost 4 bases, the J end lost 0 bases, and 11 bases lay between the germline ends. CDR3 sequence: CASSTAGPSGNTIYF. CDR3 sequence (DNA): TGTGCCAGCAGCACAGCGGGCCCCTCTGGAAACACCATATATTTT.

This chain connects TRBV29-1 to TRBJ1-1; 8 nucleotides align to TRBD1. The CDR3 is made up of 13 amino acids. Germline V gene lookup returns CDR1 SQVTM and CDR2 ANQGSEA. V lost 7 bases, J lost 1 base, and 5 bases stayed unmatched. The CDR3 here is CSAGTGANTEAFF. The CDR3 DNA is TGCAGCGCCGGGACAGGAGCGAACACTGAAGCTTTCTTT.

J is TRBJ1-2 and V is TRBV6-1; the D is unclear. CDR1 and CDR2 from the germline V gene are MNHNS and SASEGT. The CDR3 loop spans 11 amino acids. Trimming removed 4 bases from V and 3 bases from J, with 3 bases in between. The DNA for the CDR3 is TGTGCCAGCAGTGGGCACTATGGCTACACCTTC. Translated: CASSGHYGYTF.

V usage is TRBV6-5 and J usage is TRBJ1-1, with D maybe TRBD1 (6 bases). Trimming cost V 5 bases and J 6 bases, with 16 bases left between them. The germline V gene encodes CDR1 MNHEY and CDR2 SVGAGI. The CDR3 is made up of 14 amino acids. The CDR3 spells CASSLLQGDAEAFF. The CDR3 DNA reads TGTGCCAGCAGTCTTCTACAGGGCGACGCTGAAGCTTTCTTT.

The rearrangement links TRBV19 to TRBJ1-5; TRBD1 aligns across 7 bases. The germline gives CDR1 LNHDA, CDR2 SQIVND (reference sequence). J lost 9 bases, V lost 4 bases, and 9 bases had no gene match. The CDR3 has 14 amino acids. The CDR3 DNA reads TGTGCCAGTAGTACGGACAGGAGTGTATGGCCCCAGCATTTT. Its protein is CASSTDRSVWPQHF.

The rearrangement joins TRBV2 to TRBJ1-5; D remains ambiguous. Per germline, CDR1 SNHLY and CDR2 FYNNEI. V lost 3 bases and J 4 bases, leaving 10 bases between the germline ends. The CDR3 is 14 residues long. As DNA, the CDR3 is TGTGCCAGCAGTGATTACACCCCTAATCAGCCCCAGCATTTT. The encoded protein is CASSDYTPNQPQHF.

The chain carries TRBV7-6 and TRBJ1-5, with TRBD1 matching 8 bases. Losses at the gene ends were 6 bases for V and 5 bases for J; bases not matched to a gene: 9. The CDR3 is 15 amino acids. Germline V CDR1 and CDR2: SGHVS, FNYEAQ. DNA for the CDR3: TGTGCCAGCAGTCCCGGACAGGGCCTTCATCAGCCCCAGCATTTT. It specifies CASSPGQGLHQPQHF.

The rearrangement joins TRBV2 to TRBJ2-7; TRBD1 might be the D (5 bases). The CDR3 is made up of 13 amino acids. Germline lookup yields CDR1 SNHLY and CDR2 FYNNEI. Between the trimmed V and J ends, which lost 7 bases and 3 bases, there was a span of 13 bases. In DNA, the CDR3 is TGTGCCAGCACAACCCAAACAGGCTACGAGCAGTACTTC. Its translation is CASTTQTGYEQYF.

V usage is TRBV28 and J usage is TRBJ1-5; 10 bases agree with TRBD1. The CDR3 has 15 amino acids. V lost 6 bases, J lost 3 bases, and 5 bases stayed unmatched. CDR1 and CDR2 (germline): MDHEN, SYDVKM. This CDR3 is CASRSGTGANQPQHF. In DNA, the CDR3 is TGTGCCAGCAGATCCGGGACAGGGGCCAATCAGCCCCAGCATTTT.

The CDR3 loop reads CASSYLGSPNEKLFF. In DNA form, the CDR3 reads TGTGCCAGTAGCTATTTGGGCAGCCCTAATGAAAAACTGTTTTTT. The chain combines TRBV19 with TRBJ1-4; D gene uncertain. CDR3 length: 15 amino acids. The V end was cut by 6 bases, the J end by 3 bases, with 14 bases between. The germline V gene encodes CDR1 LNHDA and CDR2 SQIVND (reference sequence). Using reference TRBV19 and TRBJ1-4 for the parts outside the CDR3, the full variable domain is DGGITQSPKYLFRKEGQNVTLSCEQNLNHDAMYWYRQDPGQGLRLIYYSQIVNDFQKGDIAEGYSVSREKKESFPLTVTSAQKNPTAFYLCASSYLGSPNEKLFFGSGTQLSVL.

In this sample, this clone turned up once. The genes are TRBV7-6 and TRBJ2-1; possible D gene TRBD2, 5 bases. The CDR3 extends over 15 amino acids. V dropped 2 bases and J dropped 8 bases, with 16 bases sitting between them. Germline values: CDR1 SGHVS, CDR2 FNYEAQ. The CDR3 sequence: CASSLNTGFLYEQFF. The CDR3 nucleotides read TGTGCCAGCAGCTTAAACACGGGGTTTCTGTATGAGCAGTTCTTC.